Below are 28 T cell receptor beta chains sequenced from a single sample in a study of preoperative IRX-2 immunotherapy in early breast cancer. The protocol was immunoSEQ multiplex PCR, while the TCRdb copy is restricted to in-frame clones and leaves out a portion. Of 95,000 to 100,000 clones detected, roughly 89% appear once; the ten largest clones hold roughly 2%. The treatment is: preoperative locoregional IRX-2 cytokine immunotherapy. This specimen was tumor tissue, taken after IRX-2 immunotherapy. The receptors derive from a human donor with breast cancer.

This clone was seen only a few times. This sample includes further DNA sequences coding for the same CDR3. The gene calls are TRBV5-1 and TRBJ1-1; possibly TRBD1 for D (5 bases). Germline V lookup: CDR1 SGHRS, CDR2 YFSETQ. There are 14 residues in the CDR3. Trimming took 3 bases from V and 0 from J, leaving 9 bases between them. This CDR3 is CASSWDGLNTEAFF. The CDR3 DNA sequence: TGCGCCAGCAGCTGGGACGGTCTGAACACTGAAGCTTTCTTT.

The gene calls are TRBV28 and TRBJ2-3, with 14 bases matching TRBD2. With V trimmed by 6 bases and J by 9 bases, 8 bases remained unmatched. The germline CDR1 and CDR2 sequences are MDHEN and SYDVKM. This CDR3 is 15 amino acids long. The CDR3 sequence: CASRPGLAGVGTQYF. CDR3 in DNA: TGTGCCAGCAGACCGGGACTAGCGGGAGTGGGGACGCAGTATTTT.

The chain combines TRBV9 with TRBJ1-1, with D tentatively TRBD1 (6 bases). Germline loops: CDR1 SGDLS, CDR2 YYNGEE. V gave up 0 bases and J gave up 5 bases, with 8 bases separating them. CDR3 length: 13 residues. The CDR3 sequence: CASSVARGTEAFF. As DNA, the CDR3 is TGTGCCAGCAGCGTAGCTAGGGGGACTGAAGCTTTCTTT.

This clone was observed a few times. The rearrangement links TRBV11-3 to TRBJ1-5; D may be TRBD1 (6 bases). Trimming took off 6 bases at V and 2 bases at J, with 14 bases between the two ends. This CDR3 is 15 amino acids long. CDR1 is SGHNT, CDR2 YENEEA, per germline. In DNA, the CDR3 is TGTGCCAGCAGATCAACGGACAGAGGCAATCAGCCCCAGCATTTT. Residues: CASRSTDRGNQPQHF.

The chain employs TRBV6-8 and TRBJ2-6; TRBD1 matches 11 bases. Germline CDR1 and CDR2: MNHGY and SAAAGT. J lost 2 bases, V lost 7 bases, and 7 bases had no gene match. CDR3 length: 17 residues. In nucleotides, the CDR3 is TGTGCCAGCAACCCTGGACAGGGGGCTCCTGGGGCCAACGTCCTGACTTTC. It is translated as CASNPGQGAPGANVLTF.

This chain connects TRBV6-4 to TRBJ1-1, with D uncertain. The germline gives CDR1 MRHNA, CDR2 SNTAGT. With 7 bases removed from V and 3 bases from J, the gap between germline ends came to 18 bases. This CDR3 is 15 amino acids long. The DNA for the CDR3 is TGTGCCAGCATAGGGCCCTTTTTAAGGGACACTGAAGCTTTCTTT. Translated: CASIGPFLRDTEAFF.

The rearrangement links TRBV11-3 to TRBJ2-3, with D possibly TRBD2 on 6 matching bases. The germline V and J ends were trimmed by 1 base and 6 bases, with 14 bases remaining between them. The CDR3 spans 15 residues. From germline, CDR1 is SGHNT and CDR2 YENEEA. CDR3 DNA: TGTGCCAGCAGCTTAGTTGTAGCGGAGGGGGATACGCAGTATTTT. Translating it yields CASSLVVAEGDTQYF.

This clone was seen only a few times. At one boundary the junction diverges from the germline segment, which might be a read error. DNA of the CDR3: TGCAGCGTTACCCAGGGGTTGAGCGAGCAATACTTC. This sequence encodes CSVTQGLSEQYF. The V call is TRBV29-1, the J call TRBJ2-7; a weak D match, TRBD1 (6 bases). The CDR3 totals 12 residues. Germline CDR1 SQVTM, CDR2 ANQGSEA.

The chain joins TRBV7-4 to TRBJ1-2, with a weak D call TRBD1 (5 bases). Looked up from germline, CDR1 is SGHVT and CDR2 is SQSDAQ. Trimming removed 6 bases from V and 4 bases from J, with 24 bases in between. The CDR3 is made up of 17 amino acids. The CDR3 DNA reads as TGTGCCAGCAGTTCAAACCTCCCAGGGAGAGGGGTCTATGGCTACACCTTC. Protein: CASSSNLPGRGVYGYTF.

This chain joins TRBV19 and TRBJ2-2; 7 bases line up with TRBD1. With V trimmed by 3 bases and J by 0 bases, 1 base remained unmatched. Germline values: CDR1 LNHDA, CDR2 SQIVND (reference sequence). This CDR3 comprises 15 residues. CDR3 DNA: TGTGCCAGTAGTATCGGGACAGCGAACACCGGGGAGCTGTTTTTT. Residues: CASSIGTANTGELFF.

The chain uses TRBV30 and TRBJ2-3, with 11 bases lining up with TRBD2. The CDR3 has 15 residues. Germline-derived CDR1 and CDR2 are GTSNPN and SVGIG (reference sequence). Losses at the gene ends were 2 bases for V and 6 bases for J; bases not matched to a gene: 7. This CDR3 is CAWSPLAGGPDTQYF. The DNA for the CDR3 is TGTGCCTGGAGTCCTTTAGCGGGAGGGCCCGATACGCAGTATTTT.

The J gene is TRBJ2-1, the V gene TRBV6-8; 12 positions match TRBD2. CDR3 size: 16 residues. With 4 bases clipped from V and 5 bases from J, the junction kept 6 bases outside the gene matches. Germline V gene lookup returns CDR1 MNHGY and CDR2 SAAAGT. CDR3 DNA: TGTGCCAGCAGTTCCCCACTAGCGGGGGGAAACAATGAGCAGTTCTTC. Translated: CASSSPLAGGNNEQFF.

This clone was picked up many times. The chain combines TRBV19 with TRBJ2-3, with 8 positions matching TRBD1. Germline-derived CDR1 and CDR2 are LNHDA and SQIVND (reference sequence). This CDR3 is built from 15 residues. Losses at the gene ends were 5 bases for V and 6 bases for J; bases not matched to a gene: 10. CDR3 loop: CASSLGQGVGDTQYF. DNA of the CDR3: TGTGCCAGTAGTCTCGGACAGGGTGTTGGGGATACGCAGTATTTT.

The CDR3 region is CASSRWTGGNTEAFF. In nucleotides, the CDR3 is TGTGCCAGCAGCCGCTGGACAGGGGGTAACACTGAAGCTTTCTTT. This chain joins TRBV14 and TRBJ1-1, with 10 bases that match TRBD1. Germline assignment: CDR1 SGHDN and CDR2 FVKESK. The trim removed 4 bases at V and 2 bases at J, leaving 4 bases unmatched. The CDR3 runs to 15 residues.

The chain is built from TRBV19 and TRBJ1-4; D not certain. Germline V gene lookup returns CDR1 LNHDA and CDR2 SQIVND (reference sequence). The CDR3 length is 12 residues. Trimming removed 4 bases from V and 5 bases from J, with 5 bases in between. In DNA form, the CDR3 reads TGTGCCAGTAGTAGTGAAAATGAAAAACTGTTTTTT. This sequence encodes CASSSENEKLFF.

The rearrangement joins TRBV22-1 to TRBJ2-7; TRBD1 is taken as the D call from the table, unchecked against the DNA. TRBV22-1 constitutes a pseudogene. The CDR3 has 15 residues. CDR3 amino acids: CASSLSMAGIYEQYF. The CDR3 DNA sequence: TGTGCCAGCAGTTTATCGATGGCAGGAATCTACGAGCAGTACTTT.

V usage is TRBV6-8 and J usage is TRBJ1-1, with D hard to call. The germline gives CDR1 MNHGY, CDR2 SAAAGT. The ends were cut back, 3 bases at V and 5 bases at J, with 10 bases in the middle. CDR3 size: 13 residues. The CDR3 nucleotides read TGTGCCAGCAGTTATTCCGCGGGAACTGAAGCTTTCTTT. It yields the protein CASSYSAGTEAFF.

The CDR3 nucleotides are TGTGCCAGCCAACAGAGCTCCTACAATGAGCAGTTCTTC. Its translation is CASQQSSYNEQFF. The chain links TRBV6-8 to TRBJ2-1; no clear D gene. The germline V gene has CDR1 MNHGY and CDR2 SAAAGT. The CDR3 covers 13 residues. V lost 8 bases, J lost 0 bases, and 8 bases lay in between.

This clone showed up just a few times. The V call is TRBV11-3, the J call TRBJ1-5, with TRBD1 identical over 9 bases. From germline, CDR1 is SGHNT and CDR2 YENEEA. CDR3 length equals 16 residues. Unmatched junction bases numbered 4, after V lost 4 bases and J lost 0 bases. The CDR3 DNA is TGTGCCAGCAGCTCCGGGACAGGGTTTAGCAATCAGCCCCAGCATTTT. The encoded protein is CASSSGTGFSNQPQHF.

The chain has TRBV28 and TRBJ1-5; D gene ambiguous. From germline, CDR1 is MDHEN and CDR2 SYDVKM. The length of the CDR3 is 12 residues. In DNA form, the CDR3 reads TGTGCTTCTTGGGGATCCAATCAGCCCCAGCATTTT. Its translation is CASWGSNQPQHF.

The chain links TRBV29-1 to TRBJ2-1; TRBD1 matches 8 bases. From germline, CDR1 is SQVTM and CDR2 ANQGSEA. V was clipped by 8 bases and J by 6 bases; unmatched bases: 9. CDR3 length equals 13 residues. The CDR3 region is CSISGTGGNEQFF. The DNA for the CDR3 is TGCAGCATTTCCGGGACAGGCGGCAATGAGCAGTTCTTC.

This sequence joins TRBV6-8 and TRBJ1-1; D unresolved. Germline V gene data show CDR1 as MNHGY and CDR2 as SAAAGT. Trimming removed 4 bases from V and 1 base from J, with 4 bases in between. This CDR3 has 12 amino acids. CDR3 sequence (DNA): TGTGCCAGCAGTTCTCGGAACACTGAAGCTTTCTTT. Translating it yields CASSSRNTEAFF.

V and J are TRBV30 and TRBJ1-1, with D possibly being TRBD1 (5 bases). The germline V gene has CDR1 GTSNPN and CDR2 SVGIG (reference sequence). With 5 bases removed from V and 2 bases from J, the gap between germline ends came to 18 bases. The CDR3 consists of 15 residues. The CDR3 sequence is CAWDHRTGLNTEAFF. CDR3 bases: TGTGCCTGGGACCACAGAACAGGACTTAACACTGAAGCTTTCTTT.

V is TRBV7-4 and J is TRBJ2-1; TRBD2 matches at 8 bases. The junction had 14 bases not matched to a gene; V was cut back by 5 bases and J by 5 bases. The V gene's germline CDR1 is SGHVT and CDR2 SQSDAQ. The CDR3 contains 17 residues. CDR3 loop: CASSGRGRLATNNEQFF. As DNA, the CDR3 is TGTGCCAGCAGCGGAAGGGGGAGACTAGCGACAAACAATGAGCAGTTCTTC. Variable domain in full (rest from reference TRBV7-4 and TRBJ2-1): GAGVSQSPRYKVAKRGRDVALRCDSISGHVTLYWYRQTLGQGSEVLTYSQSDAQRDKSGRPSGRFSAERPERSVSTLKIQRTEQGDSAVYLCASSGRGRLATNNEQFFGPGTRLTVL.

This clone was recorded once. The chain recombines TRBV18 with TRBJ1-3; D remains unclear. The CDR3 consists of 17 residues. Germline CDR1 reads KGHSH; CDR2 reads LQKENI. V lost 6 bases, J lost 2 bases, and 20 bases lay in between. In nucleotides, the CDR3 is TGTGCCAGCTCCGTTACGGAACGGACGACGACTGGAAACACCATATATTTT. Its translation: CASSVTERTTTGNTIYF.

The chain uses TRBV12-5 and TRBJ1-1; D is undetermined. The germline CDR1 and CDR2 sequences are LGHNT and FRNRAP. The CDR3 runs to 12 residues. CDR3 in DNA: TGTGCCAGCGGGCTCCCGGACACTGAAGCTTTCTTT. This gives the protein CASGLPDTEAFF.

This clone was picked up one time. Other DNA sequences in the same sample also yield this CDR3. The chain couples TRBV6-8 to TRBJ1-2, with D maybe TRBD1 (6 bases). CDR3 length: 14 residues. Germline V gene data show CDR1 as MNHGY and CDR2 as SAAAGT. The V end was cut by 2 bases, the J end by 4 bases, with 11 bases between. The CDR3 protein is CASSYEGGGYGYTF. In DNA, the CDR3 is TGTGCCAGCAGTTACGAGGGGGGGGGCTATGGCTACACCTTC.

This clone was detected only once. The CDR3 DNA follows: TGTGCCAGCATCCGACCGATGGCCCTACTAAATCCCCCCGGGGAGCTGTTTTTT. This codes for CASIRPMALLNPPGELFF. This rearrangement joins TRBV6-8 to TRBJ2-2, with D uncertain. CDR3 length equals 18 residues. The V end was cut by 7 bases, the J end by 6 bases, with 27 bases between. Germline-derived CDR1 and CDR2 are MNHGY and SAAAGT.